This T cell receptor (beta chain) was profiled in a study of regulatory T cells in long-lasting Graves disease. The study, taken as a whole, reports: Gene preferences differed: TRBV28, TRBJ1-2, TRBJ2-5 in persistent cases.

This clonotype was recorded many times. The target antigen is unknown. Time point specified: newly diagnosed GD, antithyroid drugs for less than 3 months. RNA isolated from PBMCs was used to make the TCR library. Building of the TCR beta libraries involved iRepertoire HTBI primers and Arm-PCR of CDR3 regions. One entry per CDR3 protein results from TCRdb running MiXCR on the multiplex PCR reads. The sample consists of hundreds of thousands of distinct CDR3 sequences, about 16% of them appearing once. The CDR3 has 13 residues. V was clipped by 2 bases and J by 3 bases, with 8 bases between them. Germline CDR1 SGHAT, CDR2 FQNNGV. This sample also belongs to another study, concerning T cells in Graves' hyperthyroidism and ophthalmopathy.

The chain carries TRBV11-2 and TRBJ2-7; D possibly uses TRBD1 or TRBD2 (5 bases each). The specimen was peripheral blood mononuclear cells (PBMCs), collected at new diagnosis, from a patient treated with antithyroid drugs. This sequence was found in a woman aged 35-60 years with Graves disease. CDR3 amino acids: CASSLRDGYEQYF. The CDR3 coding sequence is TGTGCCAGCAGCTTACGGGACGGCTACGAGCAGTACTTC. Full variable domain (remainder filled in from reference TRBV11-2 and TRBJ2-7): EAGVAQSPRYKIIEKRQSVAFWCNPISGHATLYWYQQILGQGPKLLIQFQNNGVVDDSQLPKDRFSAERLKGVDSTLKIQPAKLEDSAVYLCASSLRDGYEQYFGPGTRLTVT.